Following are 9 T cell receptor beta chains from one sample sequenced in a study of follicular helper T cells after annual influenza vaccination. Documented time point: 2015-2016 season, 7 days after influenza vaccination. The protocol was immunoSEQ multiplex PCR, while the TCRdb copy is restricted to in-frame clones and leaves out a portion. The sample includes about 800 clones, around 67% of them seen just once. The material was CXCR5+ CD38+ circulating T follicular helper cells from blood, obtained 7 days after influenza vaccination. Noted subset: circulating Tfh, non-naive CD4+CXCR5+PD-1+ (ICOS+CD38+ or ICOS-CD38-). The receptors were sampled from an adult who received the influenza vaccine.

The V call is TRBV7-8, the J call TRBJ1-1; a weak D match, TRBD1 (5 bases). CDR1 SGHVS and CDR2 FQNEAQ come from the germline V gene. Trimming removed 1 base from V and 3 bases from J, with 12 bases in between. The CDR3 runs 15 residues. The DNA for the CDR3 is TGTGCCAGCAGCTTAGGACAGTCAAGGCACACTGAAGCTTTCTTT. Translating gives CASSLGQSRHTEAFF.

The V and J genes are TRBV14 and TRBJ2-2; TRBD1 is a possible D gene (5 bases). The V end lost 2 bases, the J end lost 1 base, and 5 bases lay between the germline ends. This CDR3 is 14 amino acids long. The V gene's germline CDR1 is SGHDN and CDR2 FVKESK. In nucleotides, the CDR3 is TGTGCCAGCAGCCAACAGGGGAACACCGGGGAGCTGTTTTTT. This codes for CASSQQGNTGELFF.

The chain links TRBV18 to TRBJ1-1, with D possibly being TRBD1 (5 bases). The V gene's germline CDR1 is KGHSH and CDR2 LQKENI. The length of the CDR3 is 14 residues. V lost 1 base, J lost 4 bases, and 10 bases lay in between. CDR3 in amino acids: CASSPREGSTEAFF. For the CDR3, the DNA is TGTGCCAGCTCACCACGGGAGGGGAGCACTGAAGCTTTCTTT.

A few counts support this clone. The CDR3 DNA sequence: TGTGCCAGCAGCCTCCGCGCCAGCGGGACGTTAGAGACCCAGTACTTC. Translating gives CASSLRASGTLETQYF. This chain connects TRBV11-2 to TRBJ2-5; 7 positions agree with TRBD2. The V and J ends lost 5 bases and 4 bases, in that order; junction bases with no gene match: 13. In germline, CDR1 is SGHAT, CDR2 FQNNGV. This CDR3 comprises 16 residues.

This chain joins TRBV2 and TRBJ2-3; D is uncertain. CDR1 and CDR2 from the germline V gene are SNHLY and FYNNEI. CDR3 length: 16 amino acids. V was clipped by 2 bases and J by 4 bases, with 16 bases between them. CDR3 protein: CASSEQNGFLADTQYF. In DNA form, the CDR3 reads TGTGCCAGCAGTGAACAGAACGGGTTCTTGGCAGATACGCAGTATTTT. Full variable domain (rest looked up from reference TRBV2 and TRBJ2-3): EPEVTQTPSHQVTQMGQEVILRCVPISNHLYFYWYRQILGQKVEFLVSFYNNEISEKSEIFDDQFSVERPDGSNFTLKIRSTKLEDSAMYFCASSEQNGFLADTQYFGPGTRLTVL.

The rearrangement links TRBV5-4 to TRBJ1-2; TRBD1 agrees at 11 bases. V dropped 4 bases and J dropped 4; count of bases not matched to a gene: 9. This CDR3 is 16 amino acids long. Looked up from germline, CDR1 is SGHNT and CDR2 is YYREEE (reference sequence). CDR3 DNA: TGTGCCAGCAGCATATGGACAGGGGGCGCCGCCTATGGCTACACCTTC. This encodes CASSIWTGGAAYGYTF.

The chain joins TRBV5-1 to TRBJ1-1; tentative D call: TRBD1 (6 bases). CDR3 length: 14 amino acids. V lost 6 bases to trimming and J lost 8 bases, with 20 bases between them. Germline lookup yields CDR1 SGHRS and CDR2 YFSETQ. The CDR3 is CASTLQGTEKEAFF. In DNA, the CDR3 is TGCGCCAGCACGTTACAGGGAACTGAGAAAGAAGCTTTCTTT.

The chain employs TRBV15 and TRBJ2-3, with a tentative D call TRBD2 (6 bases). The germline V gene has CDR1 LNHNV and CDR2 YYDKDF (reference sequence). V lost 3 bases and J 3 bases, leaving 13 bases between the germline ends. This CDR3 region has 15 residues. The CDR3 region is CATSSDLGGTDTQYF. For the CDR3, the DNA is TGTGCCACCAGCAGCGACCTCGGGGGAACAGATACGCAGTATTTT.

The rearrangement links TRBV9 to TRBJ2-3, with unresolved D. Germline V gene lookup returns CDR1 SGDLS and CDR2 YYNGEE. The ends were cut back, 3 bases at V and 11 bases at J, with 10 bases in the middle. The CDR3 sequence is 11 residues long. The CDR3 nucleotides are TGTGCCAGCAGCGATACGGAGTTGCAGTATTTT. Protein product: CASSDTELQYF. The full variable domain, rest sourced from reference TRBV9 and TRBJ2-3, is DSGVTQTPKHLITATGQRVTLRCSPRSGDLSVYWYQQSLDQGLQFLIQYYNGEERAKGNILERFSAQQFPDLHSELNLSSLELGDSALYFCASSDTELQYFGPGTRLTVL.